The 32 T cell receptor beta chains given below trace back to one sample, sequenced in a study of T-cell reconstitution after alpha-beta-depleted transplantation in children. A TCRbeta library incorporating unique molecular identifiers was prepared. TCRdb re-called the PCR reads through MiXCR, storing one row per CDR3 protein. The sample yields 900,000 or so distinct CDR3 sequences, 15% to 20% seen once. Sequenced material: PBMCs, mostly from graft donor cells, taken 360 days after TCRalphabeta/CD19-depleted stem cell transplant. The receptors originated from a male patient under 18 who had a stem cell transplant for acute lymphoblastic leukemia, so the T cells may come from the graft donor.

Comment on this clonotype: The junction does not match germline at one end; this may be a read error. V is TRBV5-1 and J is TRBJ2-2; D ambiguous. Germline CDR1 reads SGHRS; CDR2 reads YFSETQ. The CDR3 is 12 amino acids. The CDR3 nucleotides read TGCGCCTGCAGCTTGCGTATCGGGGAGCTGTTTTTT. Protein product: CACSLRIGELFF.

Only a few counts were recorded for this clonotype. V and J are TRBV29-1 and TRBJ2-7, with D perhaps TRBD1 or TRBD2 (5 bases each). From germline, CDR1 is SQVTM and CDR2 ANQGSEA. V was clipped by 4 bases and J by 5 bases, with 15 bases between them. The CDR3 covers 13 residues. The CDR3 reads CSVVEAGIHEQYF. For the CDR3, the DNA is TGCAGCGTTGTGGAGGCAGGGATCCACGAGCAGTACTTC.

This clonotype was seen repeatedly, ten times or more. In DNA form, the CDR3 reads TGCGCCAGCAGCTTGGGAGGCGTCGGAGTGTCCGGCTACACCTTC. Protein sequence: CASSLGGVGVSGYTF. The chain links TRBV5-1 to TRBJ1-2; no reliable D call. Germline assignment: CDR1 SGHRS and CDR2 YFSETQ. This CDR3 has 15 amino acids. V lost 0 bases and J lost 8, with 17 bases in between.

The V and J genes are TRBV7-6 and TRBJ2-1, with D unresolved. The CDR3 runs 16 residues. V lost 5 bases to trimming and J lost 9 bases, with 23 bases between them. The germline CDR1 and CDR2 sequences are SGHVS and FNYEAQ. CDR3 in DNA: TGTGCCAGCAGCCCCTACGCGGCGAAGGCCAGTAGTGAGCAGTTCTTC. It specifies CASSPYAAKASSEQFF.

This clonotype has only a few counts. The V and J genes are TRBV7-9 and TRBJ2-7; weak D call: TRBD2 (6 bases). V lost 0 bases and J lost 2, with 11 bases in between. CDR1 SEHNR and CDR2 FQNEAQ come from the germline V gene (reference sequence). This CDR3 contains 15 residues. Here the CDR3 reads CASSLARGWPYEQYF. In DNA, the CDR3 is TGTGCCAGCAGCTTAGCCCGGGGGTGGCCCTACGAGCAGTACTTC.

The chain recombines TRBV5-5 with TRBJ2-7, with unresolved D. The CDR3 sequence is 14 residues long. V was clipped by 4 bases and J by 5 bases, with 16 bases between them. Germline assignment: CDR1 SGHKS and CDR2 YYEKEE (reference sequence). The CDR3 bases are TGTGCCAGCAGCCCCGTGTTAGCTTCCAACGAGCAGTACTTC. This codes for CASSPVLASNEQYF. The whole variable domain, filled in from reference TRBV5-5 and TRBJ2-7, reads DAGVTQSPTHLIKTRGQQVTLRCSPISGHKSVSWYQQVLGQGPQFIFQYYEKEERGRGNFPDRFSARQFPNYSSELNVNALLLGDSALYLCASSPVLASNEQYFGPGTRLTVT.

This clonotype was picked up many times. The chain uses TRBV9 and TRBJ2-5; possibly TRBD2 for D (5 bases). Germline CDR1 is SGDLS and CDR2 is YYNGEE. V gave up 3 bases and J gave up 4 bases, with 19 bases separating them. The CDR3 consists of 16 residues. The DNA of the CDR3 is TGTGCCAGCAGCGGTCGACTCCTAGAGAGGGCAGAGACCCAGTACTTC. Protein sequence: CASSGRLLERAETQYF. The variable domain in full, completed from reference TRBV9 and TRBJ2-5, reads DSGVTQTPKHLITATGQRVTLRCSPRSGDLSVYWYQQSLDQGLQFLIQYYNGEERAKGNILERFSAQQFPDLHSELNLSSLELGDSALYFCASSGRLLERAETQYFGPGTRLLVL.

This clonotype turned up a few times. The rearrangement uses TRBV20-1 and TRBJ2-1, with D uncertain. Germline CDR1 is DFQATT and CDR2 is SNEGSKA (reference sequence). Trimming took off 6 bases at V and 2 bases at J, with 11 bases between the two ends. The CDR3 consists of 13 residues. CDR3 nucleotides: TGCAGTGCCCCAAGGCAACCCTACAATGAGCAGTTCTTC. Its translation is CSAPRQPYNEQFF.

This clonotype was observed a handful of times. This chain links TRBV5-1 with TRBJ2-1; TRBD1 aligns across 8 bases. V trimming: 8 bases; J trimming: 1 base; junction bases outside the gene matches: 8. The CDR3 contains 15 residues. Germline assignment: CDR1 SGHRS and CDR2 YFSETQ. The CDR3 DNA reads TGCGCCAGTTCAGGACAGGGCCATTCCTACAATGAGCAGTTCTTC. Translated, it gives CASSGQGHSYNEQFF.

This clonotype was picked up many times. The genes are TRBV7-6 and TRBJ2-7; D remains ambiguous. The V and J ends lost 4 bases and 1 base respectively, with 14 bases between them. The CDR3 runs to 15 residues. Germline CDR1 reads SGHVS; CDR2 reads FNYEAQ. CDR3 coding DNA: TGTGCCAGCAGCTCCCTCCCCGGGTCGTCCTACGAGCAGTACTTC. It codes for CASSSLPGSSYEQYF. The full variable domain, rest sourced from reference TRBV7-6 and TRBJ2-7, is GAGVSQSPRYKVTKRGQDVALRCDPISGHVSLYWYRQALGQGPEFLTYFNYEAQQDKSGLPNDRFSAERPEGSISTLTIQRTEQRDSAMYRCASSSLPGSSYEQYFGPGTRLTVT.

The rearrangement uses TRBV10-3 and TRBJ2-7, with D unclear. Trimming took off 4 bases at V and 3 bases at J, with 13 bases between the two ends. CDR3 length: 14 residues. Looked up from germline, CDR1 is ENHRY and CDR2 is SYGVKD. For the CDR3, the DNA is TGTGCCATCAGTGGGGGTGGGAACGTCTACGAGCAGTACTTC. It codes for CAISGGGNVYEQYF.

This clonotype was seen only a few times. The chain employs TRBV19 and TRBJ2-1, with D possibly TRBD1 on 5 matching bases. Looked up from germline, CDR1 is LNHDA and CDR2 is SQIVND (reference sequence). CDR3 length: 14 residues. V was trimmed by 3 bases and J by 0 bases, leaving 6 bases between them. CDR3 protein: CASSIRDSYNEQFF. The CDR3 DNA sequence: TGTGCCAGTAGTATCAGGGACTCCTACAATGAGCAGTTCTTC.

This clonotype was observed a handful of times. The chain carries TRBV20-1 and TRBJ2-7; a possible D gene is TRBD2 (6 bases). CDR1 and CDR2 (germline): DFQATT, SNEGSKA (reference sequence). V was trimmed by 2 bases and J by 6 bases, leaving 26 bases between them. The CDR3 consists of 17 residues. The CDR3 coding sequence is TGCAGTGCTAGACCCGGCTCGTGGGGAGGCATTCTCAGCGAGCAGTACTTC. As protein: CSARPGSWGGILSEQYF.

V gene TRBV3-1 combines with J gene TRBJ2-3; 9 bases agree with TRBD2. V was clipped by 8 bases and J by 2 bases; unmatched bases: 20. The CDR3 is made up of 19 amino acids. Looked up from germline, CDR1 is LGHDT and CDR2 is YNNKEL (reference sequence). The CDR3 sequence: CASLPRGAGLAGPTDTQYF. CDR3 DNA: TGTGCCAGCCTTCCACGGGGGGCTGGGCTAGCGGGACCCACAGATACGCAGTATTTT.

Only a few counts were recorded for this clonotype. J is TRBJ2-1 and V is TRBV29-1; D is undetermined. The ends were cut back, 4 bases at V and 12 bases at J, with 13 bases in the middle. Germline V gives CDR1 SQVTM, CDR2 ANQGSEA. The CDR3 totals 11 residues. DNA of the CDR3: TGCAGCGTTGGAATAAGGCAATTGCAGTTCTTC. Translating it yields CSVGIRQLQFF.

This clonotype was seen a single time. The chain is built from TRBV20-1 and TRBJ2-7; possibly TRBD1 or TRBD2 for D (5 bases each). V dropped 7 bases and J dropped 2 bases, with 12 bases sitting between them. The germline V gene has CDR1 DFQATT and CDR2 SNEGSKA (reference sequence). CDR3 size: 12 residues. The CDR3 loop reads CSGTGTPYEQYF. The CDR3 DNA sequence: TGCAGTGGCACCGGGACCCCCTACGAGCAGTACTTC.

This clonotype has a handful of counts. This rearrangement joins TRBV20-1 to TRBJ2-3; the D is unclear. Germline assignment: CDR1 DFQATT and CDR2 SNEGSKA (reference sequence). The CDR3 is 15 residues long. Trimming removed 0 bases at V and 4 bases at J, with 14 bases between. As DNA, the CDR3 is TGCAGTGCTAGAGATGGGGTAGGCGATGCAGATACGCAGTATTTT. Protein sequence: CSARDGVGDADTQYF.

Points on this clonotype: A junction boundary mismatches the germline segment, possibly from a read error. This chain joins TRBV7-9 and TRBJ2-7; the D is unclear. Germline values: CDR1 SEHNR, CDR2 FQNEAQ (reference sequence). CDR3 length: 12 residues. CDR3 nucleotide sequence: TGTGCCAGCAGCCCGGGTCCCTACAAGCAGTACTTC. This gives the protein CASSPGPYKQYF.

This clonotype was seen a handful of times. V usage is TRBV4-1 and J usage is TRBJ2-3; no definite D call. The CDR3 has 16 amino acids. Deletions cut 2 bases from V and 1 base from J, with 13 bases between. The germline V gene encodes CDR1 MGHRA and CDR2 YSYEKL. CDR3 sequence: CASSQTYSLRTDTQYF. DNA of the CDR3: TGCGCCAGCAGCCAAACATACAGCCTTCGCACAGATACGCAGTATTTT.

J is TRBJ2-2 and V is TRBV7-2, with D possibly TRBD1 on 6 matching bases. The CDR3 extends over 16 amino acids. V was pared by 4 bases and J by 6 bases, with 18 bases between. CDR1 is SGHTA, CDR2 FQGNSA, per germline. The CDR3 here is CASSSSGPYRAGELFF. The CDR3 DNA reads TGTGCCAGCAGCTCCAGCGGCCCATACAGGGCCGGGGAGCTGTTTTTT.

This clonotype came up a few times. The chain carries TRBV12-3 or TRBV12-4 and TRBJ1-2; unclear D gene. V lost 6 bases to trimming and J lost 8 bases, with 10 bases between them. CDR3 size: 11 residues. The CDR3 DNA is TGTGCCAGCAGCCGACGCCTAGGCTACACCTTC. Residues: CASSRRLGYTF.

This clonotype was seen more than once but under ten times. The chain recombines TRBV20-1 with TRBJ1-1; D ambiguous. Trimming removed 3 bases at V and 4 bases at J, with 15 bases between. Looked up from germline, CDR1 is DFQATT and CDR2 is SNEGSKA (reference sequence). CDR3 length equals 14 residues. This chain's CDR3 is CSARPGRKATEAFF. The CDR3 DNA reads as TGCAGTGCTAGGCCTGGCAGGAAGGCCACTGAAGCTTTCTTT.

V is TRBV18 and J is TRBJ2-3, with D uncertain. The V gene's germline CDR1 is KGHSH and CDR2 LQKENI. V lost 2 bases to trimming and J lost 4 bases, with 7 bases between them. There are 13 residues in the CDR3. Written as DNA, the CDR3 is TGTGCCAGCTCACCATCTGTGGCAGATACGCAGTATTTT. It yields the protein CASSPSVADTQYF.

This clonotype showed up just a few times. The chain has TRBV12-3 or TRBV12-4 and TRBJ2-1; 12 bases match TRBD2. The ends lost 6 bases at V and 7 bases at J; junction bases unmatched: 7. This CDR3 is built from 15 residues. As DNA, the CDR3 is TGTGCCAGCAGACCGACTAGCGGGAGTGTAAATGAGCAGTTCTTC. Its protein is CASRPTSGSVNEQFF.

The chain links TRBV12-3 or TRBV12-4 to TRBJ1-1; no definite D call. This CDR3 region has 13 residues. V lost 2 bases and J 3 bases, leaving 7 bases between the germline ends. The CDR3, as DNA: TGTGCCAGCAGTTTATATGTGGACACTGAAGCTTTCTTT. Its translation is CASSLYVDTEAFF.

V is TRBV4-2 and J is TRBJ1-5; D is undetermined. Trimming cost V 4 bases and J 11 bases, with 15 bases left between them. Germline values: CDR1 LGHNA, CDR2 YNFKEQ. The CDR3 length is 13 residues. Here the CDR3 DNA reads TGTGCCAGCAGCCCGCGACCGGCTGTGGCCCAGCATTTT. Translating gives CASSPRPAVAQHF.

This clonotype was counted at least ten times. The chain joins TRBV12-3 or TRBV12-4 to TRBJ2-2; 8 bases fit TRBD1. The ends lost 5 bases at V and 5 bases at J; junction bases unmatched: 1. The CDR3 runs 13 residues. This CDR3 reads CASSHRGTGELFF. CDR3 nucleotide sequence: TGTGCCAGCAGTCACAGGGGGACCGGGGAGCTGTTTTTT.

The gene calls are TRBV10-2 and TRBJ2-4; D remains ambiguous. V was trimmed by 2 bases and J by 3 bases, leaving 8 bases between them. This CDR3 spans 14 amino acids. Germline assignment: CDR1 WSHSY and CDR2 SAAADI. The CDR3: CASSELMGKNIQYF. The CDR3 nucleotides are TGCGCCAGCAGTGAGCTCATGGGCAAAAACATTCAGTACTTC.

This clonotype has ten or more counts. CDR3 protein: CASSLAGVQETQYF. DNA for the CDR3: TGCGCCAGCAGCTTGGCCGGAGTCCAAGAGACCCAGTACTTC. J is TRBJ2-5 and V is TRBV5-1; D is uncertain. The germline gives CDR1 SGHRS, CDR2 YFSETQ. CDR3 length: 14 amino acids. The ends were cut back, 0 bases at V and 1 base at J, with 7 bases in the middle.

This clonotype was counted at least ten times. The chain joins TRBV20-1 to TRBJ2-3, with D tentatively TRBD2 (5 bases). The V gene lost 5 bases and the J gene lost 3 bases, with 12 bases spanning the gap. CDR1 is DFQATT and CDR2 is SNEGSKA in the germline V gene (reference sequence). The CDR3 is made up of 13 amino acids. CDR3 DNA: TGCAGTGCTCCACGGGATCCTACAGATACGCAGTATTTT. Protein: CSAPRDPTDTQYF.

The rearrangement links TRBV7-9 to TRBJ2-3; D might be TRBD1 (6 bases). V shed 2 bases and J shed 5 bases, with 11 bases lying between them. Germline CDR1 is SEHNR and CDR2 is FQNEAQ (reference sequence). The CDR3 totals 14 residues. The DNA for the CDR3 is TGTGCCAGCAGCTTACCAGGGGCAAGAGATACGCAGTATTTT. This sequence encodes CASSLPGARDTQYF.

This clonotype was detected a few times. The chain combines TRBV20-1 with TRBJ2-5, with 13 bases fitting TRBD2. The J segment lost 6 bases and the V segment lost 6 bases, leaving 7 bases of the junction unmatched. The CDR3 has 14 amino acids. Germline-derived CDR1 and CDR2 are DFQATT and SNEGSKA (reference sequence). The CDR3 DNA reads as TGCAGTGCGCGGACTAGCGGGAGACTGAAGACCCAGTACTTC. Translated: CSARTSGRLKTQYF.